This is a list of T cell receptor beta chains from one sample in a study of vaccination and CD4 T cells after COVID-19. TCRdb ran MiXCR on the PCR reads and lists one entry per CDR3 protein. The sample yields about 20,000 distinct CDR3 sequences, roughly 53% seen once. The source material was CD4+ T cells from blood, sampled before SARS-CoV-2 vaccination. These receptors were collected from a human donor who had recovered from COVID-19. The CDR3 runs from the conserved cysteine through the conserved F or W. The order of the fields is clone size, D gene, J gene, V gene, CDR3 protein, CDR3 DNA. The D gene is left open where the match is weak. Not all rows give a size; the values are once, few, many and, for expanded clones, a class.

clone_size: .
d_call: TRBD2
j_call: TRBJ2-7
v_call: TRBV15
cdr3_aa: CATSRAVLAGVNEQYF
cdr3_nt: TGTGCCACCAGCAGAGCCGTTTTAGCGGGAGTTAACGAGCAGTACTTC

clone_size: .
d_call: TRBD2
j_call: TRBJ2-7
v_call: TRBV10-3
cdr3_aa: CAIRGTSGPRLSYEQYF
cdr3_nt: TGTGCCATCAGAGGGACTAGCGGGCCGAGGTTATCCTACGAGCAGTACTTC

clone_size: .
d_call: .
j_call: TRBJ2-2
v_call: TRBV21-1
cdr3_aa: CASSKVGPPGLSGEANTGELFF
cdr3_nt: TGTGCCAGCAGCAAAGTTGGGCCACCGGGACTATCCGGAGAGGCGAACACCGGGGAGCTGTTTTTT

clone_size: few
d_call: .
j_call: TRBJ1-5
v_call: TRBV21-1
cdr3_aa: CASSKEGVRPGGNQPQHF
cdr3_nt: TGTGCCAGCAGCAAAGAGGGCGTCAGGCCGGGTGGCAATCAGCCCCAGCATTTT

clone_size: .
d_call: TRBD1
j_call: TRBJ1-1
v_call: TRBV7-2
cdr3_aa: CASRGQAAEAFF
cdr3_nt: TGTGCCAGCAGGGGACAGGCGGCTGAAGCTTTCTTT

clone_size: few
d_call: .
j_call: TRBJ2-5
v_call: TRBV15
cdr3_aa: CATSGGVQETQYF
cdr3_nt: TGTGCCACCAGCGGGGGAGTTCAAGAGACCCAGTACTTC

clone_size: .
d_call: .
j_call: TRBJ2-5
v_call: TRBV10-3
cdr3_aa: CAISEPSVEQETQYF
cdr3_nt: TGTGCCATCAGTGAGCCCAGCGTAGAACAAGAGACCCAGTACTTC

clone_size: .
d_call: .
j_call: TRBJ1-5
v_call: TRBV7-2
cdr3_aa: CASSLGQPASISNQPQHF
cdr3_nt: TGTGCCAGCAGCTTAGGGCAGCCAGCGTCGATTAGCAATCAGCCCCAGCATTTT

clone_size: .
d_call: TRBD2
j_call: TRBJ2-1
v_call: TRBV20-1
cdr3_aa: CSAVAGGPYNEQFF
cdr3_nt: TGCAGTGCAGTAGCGGGAGGGCCCTACAATGAGCAGTTCTTC

clone_size: .
d_call: .
j_call: TRBJ2-5
v_call: TRBV20-1
cdr3_aa: CSARIPTTSGSTQYF
cdr3_nt: TGCAGTGCTAGGATCCCCACGACTAGTGGGTCCACCCAGTACTTC

clone_size: .
d_call: .
j_call: TRBJ2-1
v_call: TRBV6-1
cdr3_aa: CASSALSPYNEQFF
cdr3_nt: TGTGCCAGCAGTGCCCTAAGTCCCTACAATGAGCAGTTCTTC

clone_size: few
d_call: .
j_call: TRBJ2-1
v_call: TRBV24-1
cdr3_aa: CATSDFVGGYNEQFF
cdr3_nt: TGTGCCACCAGTGATTTCGTGGGTGGCTACAATGAGCAGTTCTTC

clone_size: few
d_call: .
j_call: TRBJ1-2
v_call: TRBV28
cdr3_aa: CASMAHTYNYGYTF
cdr3_nt: TGTGCCAGCATGGCCCACACATACAACTATGGCTACACCTTC

clone_size: .
d_call: .
j_call: TRBJ2-6
v_call: TRBV30
cdr3_aa: CAHRYSRSGANVLTF
cdr3_nt: TGTGCCCACCGCTATAGTAGATCTGGGGCCAACGTCCTGACTTTC

clone_size: .
d_call: .
j_call: TRBJ2-2
v_call: TRBV6-1
cdr3_aa: CASNRGVSTGELFF
cdr3_nt: TGTGCCAGCAATCGGGGAGTTTCCACCGGGGAGCTGTTTTTT

clone_size: .
d_call: .
j_call: TRBJ1-6
v_call: TRBV28
cdr3_aa: CASFDRFLYNSPLHF
cdr3_nt: TGTGCCAGCTTTGACAGGTTCCTCTATAATTCACCCCTCCACTTT

clone_size: .
d_call: TRBD2
j_call: TRBJ2-3
v_call: TRBV6-2/TRBV6-3
cdr3_aa: CASSSGSGSTDTQYF
cdr3_nt: TGTGCCAGCAGTAGCGGGAGTGGTAGCACAGATACGCAGTATTTT

clone_size: .
d_call: .
j_call: TRBJ1-2
v_call: TRBV7-2
cdr3_aa: CASSPGGGGGGYTF
cdr3_nt: TGTGCCAGCAGCCCGGGTGGGGGGGGCGGAGGCTACACCTTC

clone_size: .
d_call: TRBD1
j_call: TRBJ2-7
v_call: TRBV10-3
cdr3_aa: CAISDRAYEQYF
cdr3_nt: TGTGCCATCAGCGACAGGGCCTACGAGCAGTACTTC

clone_size: few
d_call: .
j_call: TRBJ1-5
v_call: TRBV12-3/TRBV12-4
cdr3_aa: CASSKQGWGQPQHF
cdr3_nt: TGTGCCAGCAGCAAACAGGGTTGGGGTCAGCCCCAGCATTTT

clone_size: few
d_call: TRBD1
j_call: TRBJ2-7
v_call: TRBV24-1
cdr3_aa: CATSDRTGYEQYF
cdr3_nt: TGTGCCACCAGTGACCGGACAGGGTACGAGCAGTACTTC

clone_size: .
d_call: .
j_call: TRBJ1-5
v_call: TRBV24-1
cdr3_aa: CATSDNDSQPQHF
cdr3_nt: TGTGCCACCAGTGATAACGATAGTCAGCCCCAGCATTTT

clone_size: .
d_call: .
j_call: TRBJ2-7
v_call: TRBV6-5
cdr3_aa: CASSFRQDYEQYF
cdr3_nt: TGTGCCAGCAGTTTCCGACAGGACTACGAGCAGTACTTC

clone_size: .
d_call: TRBD2
j_call: TRBJ2-3
v_call: TRBV6-1
cdr3_aa: CASSQTSGRADTQYF
cdr3_nt: TGTGCCAGCAGTCAGACTAGCGGGAGGGCAGATACGCAGTATTTT

clone_size: .
d_call: TRBD1
j_call: TRBJ2-3
v_call: TRBV7-9
cdr3_aa: CASSPQGDTQYF
cdr3_nt: TGTGCCAGCAGCCCACAGGGGGATACGCAGTATTTT

clone_size: .
d_call: .
j_call: TRBJ2-1
v_call: TRBV29-1
cdr3_aa: CSPRNALAQDNEQFF
cdr3_nt: TGCAGCCCCCGGAACGCTCTAGCCCAGGACAATGAGCAGTTCTTC